This entry features one T cell receptor (beta chain) sequence. The entry originates in a study of CD8 T cells in ankylosing spondylitis. TCRdb re-called the 5' RACE reads with MiXCR, one entry per CDR3 protein. The sample has 380,000 or so distinct CDR3 sequences; around 20% are singletons. Germline-derived CDR1 and CDR2 are LGHDT and YNNKEL (reference sequence). The V gene end was trimmed by 3 bases and the J gene end by 0 bases; junction bases not matched to a gene: 7. The CDR3 spans 19 residues. This clonotype originated in a male donor with ankylosing spondylitis or in good health (not recorded which). Sequencing input: blood, either unsorted or a sorted T cell fraction (not recorded which). The rearrangement joins TRBV3-1 to TRBJ2-1, with 14 bases lining up with TRBD2. The CDR3 reads CASSHSGLAGVSSYNEQFF. CDR3 DNA sequence: TGTGCCAGCAGCCACTCGGGACTAGCGGGGGTTAGCTCCTACAATGAGCAGTTCTTC.